The entry below gives a single TCR beta chain sequence along with its context. Its antigen is undetermined. The CDR3 loop spans 14 amino acids. V was cut by 4 bases and J by 2 bases, with 12 bases left in between. Germline assignment: CDR1 LGHDT and CDR2 YNNKEL (reference sequence). The entry originates in a study of T cell responses to AZD1222 COVID-19 vaccine. Only in-frame clones appear in the TCRdb table, and some are missing; sequencing was by immunoSEQ multiplex PCR. The sample has 6,000 to 6,500 clones; more than 75% are singletons. Notes on the study in general: Most donors were white British, females outnumbered males, and clonal diversity was possibly underestimated. With two AZD1222 doses given, Spike-specific TCR breadth and depth both rose. Only five to seven AZD1222 recipients were seropositive at baseline.

This rearrangement joins TRBV3-1 (or the pseudogene TRBV3-2) to TRBJ2-7, with D possibly matching TRBD2 (6 bases). Sequenced material: peripheral blood, taken 28 days after the second AZD1222 dose. The origin of this receptor is an adult who received the AZD1222 COVID-19 vaccine. The CDR3 loop reads CASSPRGTPYEQYF. CDR3 nucleotide sequence: TGTGCCAGCAGCCCCCGGGGGACCCCCTACGAGCAGTACTTC.